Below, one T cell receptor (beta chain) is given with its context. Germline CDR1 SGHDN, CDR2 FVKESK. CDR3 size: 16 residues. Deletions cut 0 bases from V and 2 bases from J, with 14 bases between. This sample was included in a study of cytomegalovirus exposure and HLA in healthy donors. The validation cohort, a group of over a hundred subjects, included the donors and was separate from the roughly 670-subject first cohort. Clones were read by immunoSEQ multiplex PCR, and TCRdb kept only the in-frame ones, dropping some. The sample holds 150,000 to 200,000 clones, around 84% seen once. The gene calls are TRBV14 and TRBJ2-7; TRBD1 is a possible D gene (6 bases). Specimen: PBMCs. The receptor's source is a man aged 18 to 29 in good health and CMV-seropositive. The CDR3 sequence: CASSQDPGAGPYEQYF. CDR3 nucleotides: TGTGCCAGCAGCCAAGATCCAGGGGCTGGTCCCTACGAGCAGTACTTC.